Below are 15 T cell receptor beta chains sequenced from a single sample in a study of blood T cell repertoires in COVID-19. Method: immunoSEQ multiplex PCR; TCRdb's copy keeps in-frame clones and lacks some. The sample includes 150,000 to 250,000 clones, 94% of them seen just once. The sample comprised peripheral blood. These receptors came from a man aged 25-45 years with COVID-19, enrolled during active disease.

The rearrangement links TRBV19 to TRBJ1-1, with 7 bases identical to TRBD1. This CDR3 has 12 residues. CDR1 is LNHDA and CDR2 is SQIVND in the germline V gene (reference sequence). V trimming: 3 bases; J trimming: 5 bases; junction bases outside the gene matches: 0. Here the CDR3 reads CASSMTGTEAFF. The CDR3 nucleotides are TGTGCCAGTAGTATGACAGGGACTGAAGCTTTCTTT.

This clone was seen many times. This chain connects TRBV2 to TRBJ1-5; the match to TRBD1 covers 10 bases. Per the germline V gene, CDR1 is SNHLY and CDR2 is FYNNEI. The ends lost 6 bases at V and 6 bases at J; junction bases unmatched: 5. The CDR3 covers 14 residues. The CDR3 DNA reads as TGTGCCAGCAGGGATGACAGGGGGCCTCAGCCCCAGCATTTT. It specifies CASRDDRGPQPQHF. Supplemented by reference TRBV2 and TRBJ1-5, the full variable domain reads EPEVTQTPSHQVTQMGQEVILRCVPISNHLYFYWYRQILGQKVEFLVSFYNNEISEKSEIFDDQFSVERPDGSNFTLKIRSTKLEDSAMYFCASRDDRGPQPQHFGDGTRLSIL.

This clone appeared once. The chain recombines TRBV29-1 with TRBJ2-7; 15 bases match TRBD2. CDR1 is SQVTM and CDR2 is ANQGSEA in the germline V gene. Losses at the gene ends were 6 bases for V and 6 bases for J; bases not matched to a gene: 9. This CDR3 region has 15 residues. CDR3 protein: CSVGPGTSGGSEQYF. DNA of the CDR3: TGCAGCGTAGGGCCCGGGACTAGCGGGGGGTCCGAGCAGTACTTC.

This chain uses TRBV3-1 (or the pseudogene TRBV3-2) with TRBJ2-5, with 16 bases aligning to TRBD2. Germline values: CDR1 LGHDT, CDR2 YNNKEL (reference sequence). Germline trimming cut 4 bases from V and 5 bases from J; bases unmatched to any gene: 7. The CDR3 is 17 amino acids. The CDR3 here is CASSPGTSGGASETQYF. The CDR3 nucleotides read TGTGCCAGCAGCCCCGGGACTAGCGGGGGGGCCTCGGAGACCCAGTACTTC.

In the case of this clone: The same CDR3 arises from other DNA sequences in this sample as well. The gene calls are TRBV14 and TRBJ1-2; weak D call: TRBD1 (6 bases). Germline V gene data show CDR1 as SGHDN and CDR2 as FVKESK. Trimming shortened V by 3 bases and J by 7 bases, and 9 bases separated the two germline ends. The CDR3 length is 12 residues. CDR3 in amino acids: CASSQGTFGYTF. CDR3 coding DNA: TGTGCCAGCAGCCAGGGGACATTTGGCTACACCTTC.

The chain carries TRBV4-1 and TRBJ1-4, with D perhaps TRBD1 (5 bases). V was pared by 1 base and J by 6 bases, with 12 bases between. Looked up from germline, CDR1 is MGHRA and CDR2 is YSYEKL. The CDR3 consists of 15 residues. CDR3 region: CASSQVTGGDEKLFF. Written as DNA, the CDR3 is TGCGCCAGCAGCCAAGTTACAGGAGGGGATGAAAAACTGTTTTTT.

This chain joins TRBV19 and TRBJ1-5, with 8 nucleotides matching TRBD1. J lost 0 bases, V lost 3 bases, and 16 bases had no gene match. This CDR3 is 20 amino acids long. CDR1 is LNHDA, CDR2 SQIVND, per germline (reference sequence). The CDR3 nucleotides read TGTGCCAGTAGTATTCTGCCTACCGGGACAGGAAAACTTAGCAATCAGCCCCAGCATTTT. Protein: CASSILPTGTGKLSNQPQHF.

The rearrangement uses TRBV2 and TRBJ1-4; a possible D gene is TRBD1 (5 bases). The CDR3 has 12 amino acids. The germline V gene has CDR1 SNHLY and CDR2 FYNNEI. The V end was cut by 6 bases, the J end by 4 bases, with 6 bases between. The CDR3 protein is CASRTDNEKLFF. CDR3 sequence (DNA): TGTGCCAGCAGGACAGATAATGAAAAACTGTTTTTT.

The chain combines TRBV5-6 with TRBJ1-2; TRBD1 matches at 7 bases. This CDR3 spans 14 amino acids. V lost 4 bases and J lost 7; bases outside the gene matches: 10. CDR1 and CDR2 (germline): SGHDT, YYEEEE. CDR3 sequence: CASSPRRQGFGYTF. CDR3 DNA: TGTGCCAGCAGCCCCAGACGACAGGGCTTTGGCTACACCTTC.

This sequence joins TRBV11-2 and TRBJ2-2; a possible D gene is TRBD2 (5 bases). The CDR3 consists of 16 residues. The V end lost 5 bases, the J end lost 1 base, and 14 bases lay between the germline ends. Germline-derived CDR1 and CDR2 are SGHAT and FQNNGV. This chain's CDR3 is CASSDEGLGNTGELFF. In nucleotides, the CDR3 is TGTGCCAGCAGCGACGAGGGCTTGGGGAACACCGGGGAGCTGTTTTTT.

The chain joins TRBV10-2 to TRBJ2-3; TRBD2 aligns across 9 bases. This CDR3 spans 17 amino acids. Germline V gives CDR1 WSHSY, CDR2 SAAADI. The junction had 18 bases not matched to a gene; V was cut back by 7 bases and J by 7 bases. DNA for the CDR3: TGCGCCAGCACCCCGGGCCGCGAATGGCGGGGGGGAAATACGCAGTATTTT. It translates to CASTPGREWRGGNTQYF.

The V and J genes are TRBV5-1 and TRBJ1-1; 7 nucleotides align to TRBD1. With 7 bases clipped from V and 1 base from J, the junction kept 7 bases outside the gene matches. Germline CDR1 is SGHRS and CDR2 is YFSETQ. The CDR3 is made up of 14 amino acids. The CDR3: CASRAGTANTEAFF. The CDR3 DNA reads as TGCGCCAGCCGAGCAGGGACAGCGAACACTGAAGCTTTCTTT.

V usage is TRBV18 and J usage is TRBJ2-3, with 11 bases identical to TRBD2. The CDR3 covers 15 residues. Looked up from germline, CDR1 is KGHSH and CDR2 is LQKENI. The trim removed 1 base at V and 5 bases at J, leaving 2 bases unmatched. In DNA form, the CDR3 reads TGTGCCAGCTCACCACGAACTAGCGGGGGAGATACGCAGTATTTT. Encoded protein: CASSPRTSGGDTQYF.

The CDR3 here is CASSLEGGPGTQYF. The CDR3 DNA reads as TGTGCCAGCAGCCTGGAGGGGGGGCCAGGGACCCAGTACTTC. V is TRBV7-3 and J is TRBJ2-5; weak D call: TRBD2 (7 bases). The length of the CDR3 is 14 residues. Germline CDR1 is SGHTA and CDR2 is FQGTGA. Trimming stripped 5 bases from V and 7 bases from J, with 17 bases between.

CDR3 sequence: CATSSPTGADTEAFF. CDR3 sequence (DNA): TGTGCCACCAGCAGCCCTACAGGGGCGGACACTGAAGCTTTCTTT. This chain links TRBV15 with TRBJ1-1; 7 bases map to TRBD1. J gave up 3 bases and V 3 bases, and 7 bases lay outside the gene matches. This CDR3 is 15 amino acids long. The germline gives CDR1 LNHNV, CDR2 YYDKDF (reference sequence).